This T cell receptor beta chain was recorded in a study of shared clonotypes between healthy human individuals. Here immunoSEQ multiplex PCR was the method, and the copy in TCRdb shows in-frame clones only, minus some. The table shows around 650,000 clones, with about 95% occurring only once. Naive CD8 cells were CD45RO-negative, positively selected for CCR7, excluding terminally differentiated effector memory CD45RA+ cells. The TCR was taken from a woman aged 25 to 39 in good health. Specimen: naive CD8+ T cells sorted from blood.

The CDR3 reads CASSLAQSAAQYF. In DNA, the CDR3 is TGTGCCAGCAGCTTAGCCCAAAGTGCGGCCCAGTACTTC. The chain links TRBV7-9 to TRBJ2-5; no reliable D call. Germline V lookup: CDR1 SEHNR, CDR2 FQNEAQ (reference sequence). The ends were cut back, 0 bases at V and 9 bases at J, with 11 bases in the middle. This CDR3 has 13 amino acids.